A single sample is the source of the 28 T cell receptor beta chains below, sequenced in a study of OX40 agonist ivuxolimab in advanced cancers. Clones were sequenced by immunoSEQ multiplex PCR, and TCRdb holds only the in-frame ones, with some missing. Of approximately 60,000 clones in the sample, roughly 90% are singletons; the top ten hold roughly 0.56%. The sample consisted of CD4+ or CD8+ T cells sorted from blood, taken in a trial of the OX40 agonist ivuxolimab. Source of these receptors: an adult with an advanced solid tumor such as melanoma, head and neck, liver or kidney cancer.

The genes are TRBV13 and TRBJ2-7; D gene uncertain. The V gene's germline CDR1 is PRHDT and CDR2 FYEKMQ (reference sequence). V was cut by 1 base and J by 1 base, with 8 bases left in between. The CDR3 has 14 amino acids. In DNA form, the CDR3 reads TGTGCCAGCAGCTTAGCTAAGGGATCCTACGAGCAGTACTTC. Protein sequence: CASSLAKGSYEQYF.

This chain uses TRBV2 with TRBJ1-1, with TRBD1 matching over 10 bases. CDR3 length: 12 amino acids. The J segment lost 9 bases and the V segment lost 7 bases, leaving 5 bases of the junction unmatched. CDR1 SNHLY and CDR2 FYNNEI come from the germline V gene. In DNA form, the CDR3 reads TGTGCCAGCAAAGACAGGGGGCTCCAAGCTTTCTTT. Translation gives CASKDRGLQAFF.

The CDR3 reads CAWSVLVEQYF. DNA of the CDR3: TGTGCCTGGAGTGTATTGGTCGAGCAGTACTTC. The chain is built from TRBV30 and TRBJ2-7; D not certain. Germline CDR1 GTSNPN, CDR2 SVGIG (reference sequence). V shed 0 bases and J shed 6 bases, with 6 bases lying between them. The CDR3 extends over 11 amino acids.

V and J are TRBV5-4 and TRBJ1-2, with 7 bases fitting TRBD1. The germline CDR1 and CDR2 sequences are SGHNT and YYREEE (reference sequence). This CDR3 region has 15 residues. V shed 6 bases and J 0 bases; nucleotides not matched to a gene: 8. CDR3 sequence reads: CASTRTGLANYGYTF. CDR3 DNA: TGTGCCAGCACACGGACAGGTTTAGCTAACTATGGCTACACCTTC.

J is TRBJ2-7 and V is TRBV9; 9 bases fit TRBD1. With V trimmed by 2 bases and J by 2 bases, 5 bases remained unmatched. The germline V gene encodes CDR1 SGDLS and CDR2 YYNGEE. The CDR3 has 15 residues. The CDR3 here is CASSVRDRETYEQYF. CDR3 bases: TGTGCCAGCAGCGTGAGGGACAGGGAGACCTACGAGCAGTACTTC.

This chain uses TRBV2 with TRBJ2-7, with 7 bases aligning to TRBD1. The CDR3 contains 12 residues. Germline-derived CDR1 and CDR2 are SNHLY and FYNNEI. Trimming took 9 bases from V and 0 from J; bases not matched to a gene: 2. In nucleotides, the CDR3 is TGTGCCAGGAGGGACAGCTCCTACGAGCAGTACTTC. The encoded protein is CARRDSSYEQYF.

This chain uses TRBV18 with TRBJ1-1, with a tentative D call TRBD1 (5 bases). The V gene's germline CDR1 is KGHSH and CDR2 LQKENI. The CDR3 loop spans 15 amino acids. Trimming cost V 5 bases and J 1 base, with 14 bases left between them. The CDR3 DNA reads as TGTGCCAGCTCATCAGGGACGGCCGGGAACACTGAAGCTTTCTTT. Its protein is CASSSGTAGNTEAFF.

The chain carries TRBV30 and TRBJ2-1, with TRBD1 matching over 8 bases. There are 12 residues in the CDR3. V shed 2 bases, J shed 9 bases, and the junction held 3 bases outside the gene matches. Germline V gene lookup returns CDR1 GTSNPN and CDR2 SVGIG (reference sequence). The CDR3 region has the DNA TGTGCCTGGAGTTCAGGGGGCACTGAGCAGTTCTTC. As protein: CAWSSGGTEQFF.

The chain recombines TRBV18 with TRBJ2-5, with D unclear. This CDR3 has 13 residues. V was clipped by 6 bases and J by 4 bases, with 12 bases between them. Germline V gives CDR1 KGHSH, CDR2 LQKENI. CDR3 protein: CASSSTESETQYF. The DNA for the CDR3 is TGTGCCAGCTCTTCCACCGAGTCAGAGACCCAGTACTTC.

The chain's CDR3 is CASSPGGYEQYF. The CDR3 region has the DNA TGCGCCAGCAGCCCTGGAGGTTACGAGCAGTACTTC. The chain carries TRBV5-1 and TRBJ2-7; TRBD2 is a possible D gene (5 bases). From germline, CDR1 is SGHRS and CDR2 YFSETQ. V was pared by 4 bases and J by 4 bases, with 9 bases between. There are 12 residues in the CDR3.

The CDR3 coding sequence is TGTGCCAGTAATTTGGGCAGTTCACCCCTCCACTTT. This gives the protein CASNLGSSPLHF. This chain joins TRBV6-1 and TRBJ1-6; no definite D call. The CDR3 has 12 amino acids. Trimming pared 9 bases from V and 9 bases from J, leaving 12 bases between. Germline V CDR1 and CDR2: MNHNS, SASEGT.

CDR3 amino acids: CASSYGQAGSTQYF. The CDR3 coding sequence is TGTGCCAGCAGTTATGGACAGGCGGGGAGTACGCAGTATTTT. The gene calls are TRBV6-4 and TRBJ2-3; tentatively, D is TRBD1 (7 bases). The CDR3 spans 14 residues. Deletions cut 5 bases from V and 8 bases from J, with 17 bases between. Per germline, CDR1 MRHNA and CDR2 SNTAGT.

The chain uses TRBV7-6 and TRBJ2-3; no definite D call. V was pared by 5 bases and J by 0 bases, with 6 bases between. CDR3 length: 13 residues. Germline V gene data show CDR1 as SGHVS and CDR2 as FNYEAQ. Here the CDR3 reads CASSRSSTDTQYF. In DNA, the CDR3 is TGTGCCAGCAGCCGTTCTAGCACAGATACGCAGTATTTT.

A few counts support this clone. This chain uses TRBV18 with TRBJ1-1, with D unclear. V was cut by 1 base and J by 8 bases, with 5 bases left in between. The length of the CDR3 is 11 residues. Germline V gene lookup returns CDR1 KGHSH and CDR2 LQKENI. In nucleotides, the CDR3 is TGTGCCAGCTCACCACTTGGAGAAGCTTTCTTT. This sequence encodes CASSPLGEAFF.

The genes are TRBV15 and TRBJ2-6; no clear D gene. The CDR3 sequence is 13 residues long. Germline-derived CDR1 and CDR2 are LNHNV and YYDKDF (reference sequence). V lost 5 bases and J lost 4, with 6 bases in between. The CDR3 here is CATSELGANVLTF. In DNA form, the CDR3 reads TGTGCCACCAGCGAACTAGGGGCCAACGTCCTGACTTTC.

The rearrangement uses TRBV30 and TRBJ1-5, with 7 nucleotides matching TRBD1. In germline, CDR1 is GTSNPN, CDR2 SVGIG (reference sequence). This CDR3 is built from 17 residues. The trim removed 0 bases at V and 3 bases at J, leaving 11 bases unmatched. CDR3 sequence: CAWSVVTGAGFNQPQHF. In DNA form, the CDR3 reads TGTGCCTGGAGTGTAGTAACAGGGGCGGGTTTCAATCAGCCCCAGCATTTT.

CDR3 coding DNA: TGTGCCTGGAGTGTACAGGGGAGGTCCTCCTACAATGAGCAGTTCTTC. Amino acids: CAWSVQGRSSYNEQFF. The V gene is TRBV30, the J gene TRBJ2-1; possibly TRBD1 for D (7 bases). The V end was cut by 0 bases, the J end by 0 bases, with 12 bases between. CDR3 length equals 16 residues. CDR1 and CDR2 from the germline V gene are GTSNPN and SVGIG (reference sequence).

This chain uses TRBV2 with TRBJ2-5; the D is unclear. Germline CDR1 is SNHLY and CDR2 is FYNNEI. The V gene lost 7 bases and the J gene lost 1 base, with 16 bases spanning the gap. The length of the CDR3 is 15 residues. In DNA, the CDR3 is TGTGCCAGCACTCCCTCCGCCCGATCCCAAGAGACCCAGTACTTC. Its translation is CASTPSARSQETQYF.

This clone was seen only a few times. V usage is TRBV6-5 and J usage is TRBJ2-7, with 7 bases matching TRBD2. With 0 bases clipped from V and 2 bases from J, the junction kept 4 bases outside the gene matches. Germline V lookup: CDR1 MNHEY, CDR2 SVGAGI. This CDR3 contains 15 residues. The CDR3 nucleotides are TGTGCCAGCAGTTACTCGGGGAGGGGACCCTACGAGCAGTACTTC. Translated, it gives CASSYSGRGPYEQYF.

V gene TRBV6-4 combines with J gene TRBJ1-1; 8 bases line up with TRBD1. The CDR3 length is 13 residues. V lost 6 bases to trimming and J lost 4 bases; unmatched junction nucleotides: 4. From germline, CDR1 is MRHNA and CDR2 SNTAGT. The CDR3 region has the DNA TGTGCCAGCAGCGCAACAGGGGGCACTGAAGCTTTCTTT. Translation gives CASSATGGTEAFF.

This clone was recorded only once. J is TRBJ2-4 and V is TRBV6-1; D gene unclear. The CDR3 has 12 residues. Germline CDR1 is MNHNS and CDR2 is SASEGT. V was clipped by 5 bases and J by 1 base, with 3 bases between them. CDR3 bases: TGTGCCAGCAGTTTGGCCAAAAACATTCAGTACTTC. Translated, it gives CASSLAKNIQYF.

This chain uses TRBV11-2 with TRBJ2-1; 9 bases line up with TRBD1. The CDR3 covers 17 residues. The J segment lost 8 bases and the V segment lost 5 bases, leaving 16 bases of the junction unmatched. In germline, CDR1 is SGHAT, CDR2 FQNNGV. CDR3 amino acids: CASSPGQGRSRSDEQFF. In nucleotides, the CDR3 is TGTGCCAGCAGCCCGGGACAGGGACGATCGAGGAGCGATGAGCAGTTCTTC.

The J gene is TRBJ2-1, the V gene TRBV5-1; D is uncertain. The CDR3 runs 13 residues. Germline assignment: CDR1 SGHRS and CDR2 YFSETQ. Trimming left V 5 bases short and J 5 bases short, with 11 bases between. The CDR3 DNA is TGCGCCAGCAGTCATCGGTTGAACAATGAGCAGTTCTTC. As protein: CASSHRLNNEQFF.

CDR3 DNA: TGTGCCAGCAGTCTACCGACAGGGGCTAGCGATGAGCAGTTCTTC. It yields the protein CASSLPTGASDEQFF. The gene calls are TRBV6-1 and TRBJ2-1; TRBD1 matches 8 bases. CDR3 length equals 15 residues. V shed 5 bases, J shed 8 bases, and the junction held 11 bases outside the gene matches. Germline V lookup: CDR1 MNHNS, CDR2 SASEGT.

V gene TRBV7-8 combines with J gene TRBJ2-2, with TRBD2 identical over 13 bases. The CDR3 is 17 amino acids. Looked up from germline, CDR1 is SGHVS and CDR2 is FQNEAQ. V shed 7 bases, J shed 4 bases, and the junction held 9 bases outside the gene matches. The CDR3 nucleotides read TGTGCCAGCACCCAAACCGGGACTAGCGGGATCACCGGGGAGCTGTTTTTT. It specifies CASTQTGTSGITGELFF.

In this sample, this clone turned up a few times. The chain recombines TRBV4-1 with TRBJ1-5; a possible D gene is TRBD1 (5 bases). Germline V gene data show CDR1 as MGHRA and CDR2 as YSYEKL. The CDR3 is made up of 15 amino acids. V shed 7 bases and J shed 5 bases, with 18 bases lying between them. The CDR3 sequence: CASTPQGRVDQPQHF. The CDR3 bases are TGCGCCAGCACCCCGCAGGGAAGGGTGGATCAGCCCCAGCATTTT.

The genes are TRBV5-1 and TRBJ1-3; no definite D call. This CDR3 contains 14 residues. V lost 4 bases, J lost 1 base, and 9 bases lay in between. Germline CDR1 reads SGHRS; CDR2 reads YFSETQ. The CDR3 DNA reads as TGCGCCAGCAGCACAGCTTCTTCTGGAAACACCATATATTTT. This codes for CASSTASSGNTIYF.

This clone showed up just once. The chain couples TRBV5-1 to TRBJ2-1; 12 bases line up with TRBD2. This CDR3 is built from 19 residues. V lost 1 base, J lost 7 bases, and 15 bases stayed unmatched. Germline V lookup: CDR1 SGHRS, CDR2 YFSETQ. The CDR3: CASSLFPLAGGLGGNEQFF. The CDR3 DNA is TGCGCCAGCAGCTTGTTTCCACTAGCGGGGGGACTCGGTGGGAATGAGCAGTTCTTC.